A single sample gave rise to the 17 T cell receptor beta chains below, sequenced in a study of blood T cell repertoires in COVID-19. TCRdb's table, derived via immunoSEQ multiplex PCR, lists solely in-frame clones and lacks some. This sample has roughly 120,000 clones; under 95% occur once, and the top ten carry around 4.6%. What was sequenced was peripheral blood. The receptors shown here come from a man in his 60s with COVID-19, enrolled during active disease.

The chain uses TRBV20-1 and TRBJ1-6; TRBD1 aligns across 8 bases. Germline-derived CDR1 and CDR2 are DFQATT and SNEGSKA (reference sequence). V lost 4 bases, J lost 9 bases, and 5 bases stayed unmatched. The CDR3 is made up of 13 amino acids. The CDR3 sequence: CSAIDRGASPLHF. CDR3 in DNA: TGCAGTGCTATTGACAGGGGCGCTTCACCCCTCCACTTT.

This clone has just one count. The chain employs TRBV6-5 and TRBJ1-3; 9 nucleotides match TRBD1. Looked up from germline, CDR1 is MNHEY and CDR2 is SVGAGI. The CDR3 consists of 15 residues. V gave up 6 bases and J gave up 3 bases; unmatched junction bases: 6. The CDR3 DNA reads TGTGCCAGCAGCACAACAGGGGGCAGTGGAAACACCATATATTTT. Residues: CASSTTGGSGNTIYF.

This clone occurred once. The chain links TRBV9 to TRBJ2-1; TRBD2 aligns across 8 bases. Germline V gene data show CDR1 as SGDLS and CDR2 as YYNGEE. The CDR3 covers 16 residues. Unmatched junction bases numbered 18, after V lost 6 bases and J lost 10 bases. The CDR3 bases are TGTGCCAGCACCCTCCGGGGGGGGGCCCCCTCAGACGAGCAGTTCTTC. Encoded protein: CASTLRGGAPSDEQFF.

The chain combines TRBV5-1 with TRBJ1-5; D is unresolved. CDR1 is SGHRS, CDR2 YFSETQ, per germline. Trimming stripped 0 bases from V and 5 bases from J, with 9 bases between. This CDR3 spans 14 amino acids. The DNA for the CDR3 is TGCGCCAGCAGCTTGGGCAGTCGTGATCAGCCCCAGCATTTT. Amino acid sequence: CASSLGSRDQPQHF.

V usage is TRBV2 and J usage is TRBJ1-1; D is ambiguous. Per the germline V gene, CDR1 is SNHLY and CDR2 is FYNNEI. The CDR3 has 12 amino acids. Trimming pared 5 bases from V and 7 bases from J, leaving 11 bases between. The CDR3 region has the DNA TGTGCCAGCAGTCCCCAGTTCAGTGAAGCTTTCTTT. This gives the protein CASSPQFSEAFF.

This chain joins TRBV11-3 and TRBJ2-3, with 9 bases that match TRBD2. The V gene's germline CDR1 is SGHNT and CDR2 YENEEA. This CDR3 contains 15 residues. Unmatched junction bases numbered 3, after V lost 4 bases and J lost 1 base. CDR3 loop: CASSSRTSGTDTQYF. CDR3 in DNA: TGTGCCAGCAGCTCCCGGACTAGCGGCACAGATACGCAGTATTTT.

V is TRBV5-6 and J is TRBJ1-1; D is perhaps TRBD1 (6 bases). The V and J ends lost 5 bases and 4 bases respectively, with 15 bases between them. Germline V gene sequence: CDR1 SGHDT, CDR2 YYEEEE. The CDR3 is 14 residues long. The CDR3 nucleotides read TGTGCCAGCAGTTTTGGGGGGGCTGGCACTGAAGCTTTCTTT. Amino acid sequence: CASSFGGAGTEAFF.

The chain employs TRBV12-5 and TRBJ2-2, with a possible D match to TRBD2 (5 bases). The CDR3 is made up of 15 amino acids. Germline V lookup: CDR1 LGHNT, CDR2 FRNRAP. Trimming shortened V by 2 bases and J by 5 bases, and 12 bases separated the two germline ends. CDR3 DNA: TGTGCTAGTGGTTTGCCCCCGACGGGAACCGGGGAGCTGTTTTTT. Translating it yields CASGLPPTGTGELFF. The whole variable domain, filled in from reference TRBV12-5 and TRBJ2-2, reads DARVTQTPRHKVTEMGQEVTMRCQPILGHNTVFWYRQTMMQGLELLAYFRNRAPLDDSGMPKDRFSAEMPDATLATLKIQPSEPRDSAVYFCASGLPPTGTGELFFGEGSRLTVL.

J is TRBJ1-1 and V is TRBV7-9, with D uncertain. The CDR3 extends over 14 amino acids. V was cut by 3 bases and J by 3 bases, with 11 bases left in between. Germline values: CDR1 SEHNR, CDR2 FQNEAQ (reference sequence). The CDR3 protein is CASSLARLDTEAFF. The CDR3 DNA reads as TGTGCCAGCAGCTTGGCCCGACTGGACACTGAAGCTTTCTTT. Full variable domain (missing parts from reference TRBV7-9 and TRBJ1-1): DTGVSQNPRHKITKRGQNVTFRCDPISEHNRLYWYRQTLGQGPEFLTYFQNEAQLEKSRLLSDRFSAERPKGSFSTLEIQRTEQGDSAMYLCASSLARLDTEAFFGQGTRLTVV.

The V and J genes are TRBV25-1 and TRBJ1-5, with D possibly being TRBD1 (6 bases). V gave up 3 bases and J gave up 2 bases, with 14 bases separating them. From germline, CDR1 is MGHDK and CDR2 SYGVNS. CDR3 size: 16 residues. The chain's CDR3 is CASSDYRAVRNQPQHF. The DNA for the CDR3 is TGTGCCAGCAGTGACTACAGGGCCGTGCGCAATCAGCCCCAGCATTTT.

V usage is TRBV7-3 and J usage is TRBJ2-1; maybe TRBD1 (5 bases). CDR3 length equals 14 residues. V dropped 5 bases and J dropped 8 bases, with 16 bases sitting between them. Germline V gene sequence: CDR1 SGHTA, CDR2 FQGTGA. DNA of the CDR3: TGTGCCAGCAGCACCCCCGACAGAGGAGATGAGCAGTTCTTC. Amino acid sequence: CASSTPDRGDEQFF.

V and J are TRBV2 and TRBJ2-2, with 8 bases identical to TRBD2. CDR1 SNHLY and CDR2 FYNNEI come from the germline V gene. J was trimmed by 2 bases and V by 4 bases; bases with no gene match: 12. This CDR3 has 18 amino acids. CDR3 loop: CASSGPGGPFGNTGELFF. Written as DNA, the CDR3 is TGTGCCAGCAGTGGTCCGGGAGGGCCTTTCGGAAACACCGGGGAGCTGTTTTTT.

The chain links TRBV7-9 to TRBJ2-7, with D maybe TRBD1 (6 bases). Germline V gene sequence: CDR1 SEHNR, CDR2 FQNEAQ (reference sequence). This CDR3 is 12 amino acids long. V was shortened by 1 base and J by 5 bases, with 6 bases between the two germline ends. The DNA of the CDR3 is TGTGCCAGCAGCTTAGACAGGGACGAGCAGTACTTC. Its translation is CASSLDRDEQYF. Full variable domain (remainder filled in from reference TRBV7-9 and TRBJ2-7): DTGVSQNPRHKITKRGQNVTFRCDPISEHNRLYWYRQTLGQGPEFLTYFQNEAQLEKSRLLSDRFSAERPKGSFSTLEIQRTEQGDSAMYLCASSLDRDEQYFGPGTRLTVT.

The chain employs TRBV29-1 and TRBJ2-1; no definite D call. Looked up from germline, CDR1 is SQVTM and CDR2 is ANQGSEA. V lost 4 bases and J 4 bases, leaving 5 bases between the germline ends. This CDR3 has 11 residues. CDR3: CSVALYNEQFF. In nucleotides, the CDR3 is TGCAGCGTTGCCTTGTACAATGAGCAGTTCTTC.

The V gene is TRBV19, the J gene TRBJ2-6; D is possibly TRBD1 (6 bases). V was clipped by 3 bases and J by 0 bases, with 15 bases between them. The CDR3 loop spans 18 amino acids. The V gene's germline CDR1 is LNHDA and CDR2 SQIVND (reference sequence). The CDR3 nucleotides read TGTGCCAGTAGTATTGCCGACAGGATAAGCTCTGGGGCCAACGTCCTGACTTTC. Protein: CASSIADRISSGANVLTF.

This rearrangement joins TRBV30 to TRBJ2-7; TRBD1 matches 7 bases. Per germline, CDR1 GTSNPN and CDR2 SVGIG (reference sequence). The CDR3 runs 15 residues. J gave up 0 bases and V 1 base, and 6 bases lay outside the gene matches. DNA for the CDR3: TGTGCCTGGAGTGCCATAGGGACAGCCTCCTACGAGCAGTACTTC. As protein: CAWSAIGTASYEQYF. Full variable domain (missing parts from reference TRBV30 and TRBJ2-7): SQTIHQWPATLVQPVGSPLSLECTVEGTSNPNLYWYRQAAGRGLQLLFYSVGIGQISSEVPQNLSASRPQDRQFILSSKKLLLSDSGFYLCAWSAIGTASYEQYFGPGTRLTVT.

This clone was recorded only once. The chain carries TRBV30 and TRBJ1-6; D remains unclear. V was clipped by 4 bases and J by 6 bases, with 13 bases between them. This CDR3 region has 14 residues. Germline CDR1 reads GTSNPN; CDR2 reads SVGIG (reference sequence). CDR3 amino acids: CAWKWEVGNSPLHF. The CDR3 nucleotides read TGTGCCTGGAAATGGGAGGTCGGTAATTCACCCCTCCACTTT.